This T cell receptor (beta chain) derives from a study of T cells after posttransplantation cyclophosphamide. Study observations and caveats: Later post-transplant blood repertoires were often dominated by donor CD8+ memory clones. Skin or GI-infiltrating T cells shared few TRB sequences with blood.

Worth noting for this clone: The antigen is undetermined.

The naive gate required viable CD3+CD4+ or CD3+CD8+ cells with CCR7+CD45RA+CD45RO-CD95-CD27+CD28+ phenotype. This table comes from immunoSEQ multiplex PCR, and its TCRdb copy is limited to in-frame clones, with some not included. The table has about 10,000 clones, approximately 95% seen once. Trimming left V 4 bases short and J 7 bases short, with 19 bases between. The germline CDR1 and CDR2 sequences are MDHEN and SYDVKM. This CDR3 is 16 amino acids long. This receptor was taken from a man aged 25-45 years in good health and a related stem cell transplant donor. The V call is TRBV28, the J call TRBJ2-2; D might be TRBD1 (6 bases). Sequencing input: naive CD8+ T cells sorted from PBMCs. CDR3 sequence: CASSWTGTYRGGELFF. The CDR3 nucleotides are TGTGCCAGCAGTTGGACCGGGACATACCGGGGCGGGGAGCTGTTTTTT.